What follows are 20 T cell receptor beta chains derived from one specimen sequenced in a study of technical replicates of blood from a handful of donors. Assay used: immunoSEQ multiplex PCR; TCRdb lists only in-frame clones, some missing. The top ten hold 0.39% of the sample, which has about 83,000 clones, roughly 90% seen once. The sequenced sample consisted of T cells isolated from PBMCs. The source is a human donor in good health.

The V gene is TRBV19, the J gene TRBJ1-4, with D unclear. The V and J ends lost 9 bases and 0 bases respectively, with 11 bases between them. Germline V gene data show CDR1 as LNHDA and CDR2 as SQIVND (reference sequence). The CDR3 covers 14 residues. CDR3 in DNA: TGTGCCAGCGGGATCCTCACAACTAATGAAAAACTGTTTTTT. Its translation is CASGILTTNEKLFF.

The CDR3 nucleotides are TGTGCCAGCAGCCCAACTAGCGGCACAGATACGCAGTATTTT. It yields the protein CASSPTSGTDTQYF. This chain connects TRBV11-2 to TRBJ2-3, with 7 nucleotides matching TRBD2. Germline CDR1 SGHAT, CDR2 FQNNGV. CDR3 length equals 14 residues. V shed 5 bases and J 1 base; nucleotides not matched to a gene: 3. Supplemented by reference TRBV11-2 and TRBJ2-3, the full variable domain reads EAGVAQSPRYKIIEKRQSVAFWCNPISGHATLYWYQQILGQGPKLLIQFQNNGVVDDSQLPKDRFSAERLKGVDSTLKIQPAKLEDSAVYLCASSPTSGTDTQYFGPGTRLTVL.

The chain joins TRBV19 to TRBJ1-2, with D possibly TRBD1 on 6 matching bases. Germline V gives CDR1 LNHDA, CDR2 SQIVND (reference sequence). The CDR3 is 13 amino acids. Trimming took off 11 bases at V and 1 base at J, with 14 bases between the two ends. In DNA form, the CDR3 reads TGTGCCTCCAGTGACAGGTTTAACTATGGCTACACCTTC. This gives the protein CASSDRFNYGYTF. Combining the CDR3 with reference TRBV19 and TRBJ1-2 gives the whole variable domain DGGITQSPKYLFRKEGQNVTLSCEQNLNHDAMYWYRQDPGQGLRLIYYSQIVNDFQKGDIAEGYSVSREKKESFPLTVTSAQKNPTAFYLCASSDRFNYGYTFGSGTRLTVV.

The gene calls are TRBV6-5 and TRBJ2-3, with a possible D match to TRBD2 (5 bases). CDR1 and CDR2 from the germline V gene are MNHEY and SVGAGI. The CDR3 sequence is 14 residues long. Trimming took 6 bases from V and 6 from J, leaving 16 bases between them. The CDR3 protein is CASRRGSLVDTQYF. The CDR3, as DNA: TGTGCCAGCAGACGCGGGTCCCTGGTTGATACGCAGTATTTT.

This chain uses TRBV5-1 with TRBJ1-5, with D possibly being TRBD1 (5 bases). Between the trimmed V and J ends, which lost 4 bases and 3 bases, there was a span of 14 bases. There are 15 residues in the CDR3. Germline V gene data show CDR1 as SGHRS and CDR2 as YFSETQ. The CDR3 DNA reads as TGCGCCAGCAGCCCAGGCGGGGGGGACAATCAGCCCCAGCATTTT. Its protein is CASSPGGGDNQPQHF.

This clone was observed once. The chain carries TRBV19 and TRBJ1-5; 9 bases line up with TRBD1. CDR3 size: 16 residues. The germline V gene encodes CDR1 LNHDA and CDR2 SQIVND (reference sequence). Losses at the gene ends were 5 bases for V and 3 bases for J; bases not matched to a gene: 8. In DNA, the CDR3 is TGTGCCAGTAGTCCGGGACAGGGTAGTTTCAATCAGCCCCAGCATTTT. It specifies CASSPGQGSFNQPQHF.

The chain employs TRBV7-2 and TRBJ1-1, with no clear D. The CDR3 totals 13 residues. CDR1 and CDR2 (germline): SGHTA, FQGNSA. V shed 6 bases and J shed 1 base, with 9 bases lying between them. The CDR3 DNA reads as TGTGCCAGCAGGCTTACAGAGAACACTGAAGCTTTCTTT. Translated: CASRLTENTEAFF.

The chain uses TRBV27 and TRBJ2-7, with 8 bases identical to TRBD1. The junction had 15 bases not matched to a gene; V was cut back by 8 bases and J by 3 bases. From germline, CDR1 is MNHEY and CDR2 SMNVEV (reference sequence). CDR3 length equals 16 residues. As DNA, the CDR3 is TGTGCCAGCGCGTTCTCGGCGGGACAGGTGTACTACGAGCAGTACTTC. This gives the protein CASAFSAGQVYYEQYF.

This chain links TRBV4-1 with TRBJ1-5; TRBD1 matches 7 bases. The ends lost 5 bases at V and 7 bases at J; junction bases unmatched: 5. This CDR3 contains 13 residues. Per the germline V gene, CDR1 is MGHRA and CDR2 is YSYEKL. The CDR3 here is CASSSRQGQPQHF. The CDR3, as DNA: TGCGCCAGCAGCAGCCGACAGGGCCAGCCCCAGCATTTT.

The gene calls are TRBV28 and TRBJ2-3; 9 positions agree with TRBD1. Germline assignment: CDR1 MDHEN and CDR2 SYDVKM. V gave up 6 bases and J gave up 5 bases; unmatched junction bases: 3. This CDR3 is 13 amino acids long. CDR3 sequence reads: CASRTGGEDTQYF. Written as DNA, the CDR3 is TGTGCCAGCAGGACAGGGGGGGAAGATACGCAGTATTTT.

The chain combines TRBV5-6 with TRBJ2-3; D gene ambiguous. Germline V gene data show CDR1 as SGHDT and CDR2 as YYEEEE. V shed 1 base and J shed 0 bases, with 21 bases lying between them. CDR3 size: 19 residues. The DNA of the CDR3 is TGTGCCAGCAGCTTGTTATTTGCAGGTCAAACCTCTAGCACAGATACGCAGTATTTT. Translated: CASSLLFAGQTSSTDTQYF. Using reference TRBV5-6 and TRBJ2-3 for the parts outside the CDR3, the full variable domain is DAGVTQSPTHLIKTRGQQVTLRCSPKSGHDTVSWYQQALGQGPQFIFQYYEEEERQRGNFPDRFSGHQFPNYSSELNVNALLLGDSALYLCASSLLFAGQTSSTDTQYFGPGTRLTVL.

J is TRBJ2-7 and V is TRBV5-1; 10 bases align to TRBD1. V lost 0 bases to trimming and J lost 2 bases; unmatched junction nucleotides: 2. Germline V gives CDR1 SGHRS, CDR2 YFSETQ. This CDR3 is built from 15 residues. As DNA, the CDR3 is TGCGCCAGCAGCTTGGCCGGACAGGGGGCCTACGAGCAGTACTTC. Its protein is CASSLAGQGAYEQYF.

The V gene is TRBV27, the J gene TRBJ2-5; 8 positions agree with TRBD2. Per germline, CDR1 MNHEY and CDR2 SMNVEV (reference sequence). This CDR3 spans 17 amino acids. V shed 4 bases, J shed 6 bases, and the junction held 16 bases outside the gene matches. The DNA of the CDR3 is TGTGCCAGCAGTTGGATAACAATGGGACTAGGTATGAAGACCCAGTACTTC. Its protein product is CASSWITMGLGMKTQYF.

The genes are TRBV7-8 and TRBJ2-7; the match to TRBD2 covers 13 bases. J gave up 3 bases and V 8 bases, and 10 bases lay outside the gene matches. This CDR3 has 16 residues. The germline V gene encodes CDR1 SGHVS and CDR2 FQNEAQ. CDR3 region: CASQLAGGNSLYEQYF. For the CDR3, the DNA is TGTGCCAGCCAACTAGCGGGAGGGAACAGCCTCTACGAGCAGTACTTC.

Comment on this clone: Other DNA variants within this sample encode the same CDR3. J is TRBJ1-1 and V is TRBV20-1; D ambiguous. The CDR3 consists of 11 residues. CDR1 is DFQATT and CDR2 is SNEGSKA in the germline V gene (reference sequence). Trimming left V 5 bases short and J 4 bases short, with 8 bases between. CDR3 sequence reads: CSAGRGTEAFF. The CDR3 DNA follows: TGCAGTGCTGGCAGAGGCACTGAAGCTTTCTTT.

The V and J genes are TRBV28 and TRBJ1-2, with D maybe TRBD1 (5 bases). The germline gives CDR1 MDHEN, CDR2 SYDVKM. The CDR3 is 12 residues long. Trimming shortened V by 4 bases and J by 8 bases, and 11 bases separated the two germline ends. The chain's CDR3 is CASSSAGSGYTF. Written as DNA, the CDR3 is TGTGCCAGCAGTTCAGCAGGGTCAGGCTACACCTTC.

The chain joins TRBV27 to TRBJ2-3, with D maybe TRBD2 (5 bases). Trimming removed 2 bases from V and 3 bases from J, with 9 bases in between. CDR3 size: 14 residues. Looked up from germline, CDR1 is MNHEY and CDR2 is SMNVEV (reference sequence). The DNA for the CDR3 is TGTGCCAGCAGTTTAGGGAGAACGACAGATACGCAGTATTTT. Translating gives CASSLGRTTDTQYF.

J is TRBJ2-7 and V is TRBV28; D gene uncertain. The CDR3 consists of 16 residues. Per the germline V gene, CDR1 is MDHEN and CDR2 is SYDVKM. With 3 bases removed from V and 0 bases from J, the gap between germline ends came to 15 bases. The CDR3 here is CASSFDMVHLSYEQYF. The CDR3 DNA follows: TGTGCCAGCAGTTTTGATATGGTACACCTCTCCTACGAGCAGTACTTC.

The chain uses TRBV11-2 and TRBJ2-7, with 7 bases that match TRBD2. J gave up 6 bases and V 2 bases, and 13 bases lay outside the gene matches. The CDR3 consists of 16 residues. CDR1 and CDR2 (germline): SGHAT, FQNNGV. CDR3: CASSLIGGSPPGEQYF. The CDR3 DNA is TGTGCCAGCAGCTTAATCGGGGGGAGTCCCCCGGGCGAGCAGTACTTC.

J is TRBJ2-2 and V is TRBV6-5; D not resolved. V lost 8 bases and J lost 6, with 16 bases in between. CDR1 and CDR2 (germline): MNHEY, SVGAGI. The CDR3 totals 14 residues. DNA for the CDR3: TGTGCCAGCTCCTTTATTGAGGCGGCCGGGGAGCTGTTTTTT. Protein sequence: CASSFIEAAGELFF.